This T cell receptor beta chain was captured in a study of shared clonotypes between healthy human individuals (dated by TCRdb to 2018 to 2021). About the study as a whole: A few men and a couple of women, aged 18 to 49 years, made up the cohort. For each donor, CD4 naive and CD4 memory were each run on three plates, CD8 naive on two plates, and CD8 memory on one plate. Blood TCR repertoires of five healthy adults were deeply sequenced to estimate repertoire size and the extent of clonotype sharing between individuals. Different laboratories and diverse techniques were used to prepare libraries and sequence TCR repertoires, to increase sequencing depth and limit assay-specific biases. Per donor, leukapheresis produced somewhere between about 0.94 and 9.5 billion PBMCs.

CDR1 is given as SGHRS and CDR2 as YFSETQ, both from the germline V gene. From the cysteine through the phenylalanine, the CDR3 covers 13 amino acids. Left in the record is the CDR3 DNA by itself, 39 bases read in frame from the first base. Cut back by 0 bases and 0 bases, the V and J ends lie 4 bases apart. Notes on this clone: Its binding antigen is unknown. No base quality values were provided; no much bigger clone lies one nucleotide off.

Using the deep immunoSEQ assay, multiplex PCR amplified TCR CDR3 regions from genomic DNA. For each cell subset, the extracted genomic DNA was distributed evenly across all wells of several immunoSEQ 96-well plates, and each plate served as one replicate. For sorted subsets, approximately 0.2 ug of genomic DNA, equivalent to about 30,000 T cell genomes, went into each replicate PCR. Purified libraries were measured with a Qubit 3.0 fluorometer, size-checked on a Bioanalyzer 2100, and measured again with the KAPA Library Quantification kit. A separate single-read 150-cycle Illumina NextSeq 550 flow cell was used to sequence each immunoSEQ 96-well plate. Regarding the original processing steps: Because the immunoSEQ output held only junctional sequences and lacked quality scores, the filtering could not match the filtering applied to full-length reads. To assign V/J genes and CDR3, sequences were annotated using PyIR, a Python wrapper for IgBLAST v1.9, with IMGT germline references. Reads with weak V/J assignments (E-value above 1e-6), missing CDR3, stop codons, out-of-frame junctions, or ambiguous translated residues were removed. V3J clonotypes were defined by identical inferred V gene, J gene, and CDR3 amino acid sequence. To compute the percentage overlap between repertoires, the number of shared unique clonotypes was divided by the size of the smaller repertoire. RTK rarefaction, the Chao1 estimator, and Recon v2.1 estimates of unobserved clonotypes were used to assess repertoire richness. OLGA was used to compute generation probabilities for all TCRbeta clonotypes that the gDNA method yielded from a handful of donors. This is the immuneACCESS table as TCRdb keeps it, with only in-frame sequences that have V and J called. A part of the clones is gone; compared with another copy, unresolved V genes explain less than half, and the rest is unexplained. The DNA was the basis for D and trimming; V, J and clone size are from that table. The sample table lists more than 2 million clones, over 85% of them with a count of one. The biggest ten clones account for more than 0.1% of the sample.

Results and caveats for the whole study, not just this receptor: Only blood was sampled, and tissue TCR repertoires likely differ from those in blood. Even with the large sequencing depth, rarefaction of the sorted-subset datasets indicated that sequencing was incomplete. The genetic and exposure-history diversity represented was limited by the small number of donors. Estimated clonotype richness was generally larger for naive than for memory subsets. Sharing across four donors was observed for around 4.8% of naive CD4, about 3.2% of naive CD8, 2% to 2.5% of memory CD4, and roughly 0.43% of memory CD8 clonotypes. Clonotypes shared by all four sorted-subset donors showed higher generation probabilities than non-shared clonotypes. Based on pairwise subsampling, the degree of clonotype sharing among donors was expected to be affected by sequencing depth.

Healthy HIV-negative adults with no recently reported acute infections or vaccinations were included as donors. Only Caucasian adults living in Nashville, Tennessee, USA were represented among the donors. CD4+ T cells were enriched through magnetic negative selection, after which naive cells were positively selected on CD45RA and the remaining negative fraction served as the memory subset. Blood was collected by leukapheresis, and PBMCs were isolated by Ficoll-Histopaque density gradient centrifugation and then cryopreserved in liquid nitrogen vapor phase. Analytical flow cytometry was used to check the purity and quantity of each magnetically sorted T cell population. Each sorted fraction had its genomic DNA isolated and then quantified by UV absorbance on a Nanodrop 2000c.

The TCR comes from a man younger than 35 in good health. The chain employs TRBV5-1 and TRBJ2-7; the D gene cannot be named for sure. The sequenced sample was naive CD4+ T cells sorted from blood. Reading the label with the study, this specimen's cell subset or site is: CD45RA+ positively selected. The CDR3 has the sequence CASSLVASYEQYF. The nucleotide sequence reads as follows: TGCGCCAGCAGCTTGGTGGCCTCCTACGAGCAGTACTTC.